Here is one TCR beta chain with its context. Only in-frame clones appear in the TCRdb table, and some are missing; sequencing was by immunoSEQ multiplex PCR. The table shows about 220,000 clones, with 90% to 95% occurring only once. These data are taken from a study of control samples from healthy donors and cancer patients. Germline assignment: CDR1 LGHNA and CDR2 YSLEER. The CDR3 is 17 amino acids. V gave up 3 bases and J gave up 1 base; unmatched junction bases: 10. Sequences were obtained from blood. This receptor was identified in a man aged 50-60 years in good health. The chain has TRBV4-3 and TRBJ1-1; 8 positions agree with TRBD1. In DNA, the CDR3 is TGCGCCAGCAGCCAGCTTAGACAGGGGATTTCGAACACTGAAGCTTTCTTT. Encoded protein: CASSQLRQGISNTEAFF.